Each of the 5 T cell receptor beta chains below was sequenced from the same sample in a study of human T cells and chemical hapten exposure. TCRdb reanalysed the RACE reads using MiXCR and keeps one entry per CDR3 protein. The sample has 150,000 to 200,000 distinct CDR3 sequences, approximately 15% seen once. As for time point: patch test 1, 2 weeks after DPC sensitization. Treatment indicated: therapeutic diphenylcyclopropenone sensitization with weekly scalp DPC. This sample comprised whole blood, obtained in connection with sensitization to the hapten diphenylcyclopropenone (DPC). The receptors were sampled from a woman aged 25 to 39 with alopecia areata. Some clones in this sample may be carry-over from other donors' samples.

The chain is built from TRBV5-1 and TRBJ2-7; 12 nucleotides align to TRBD1. The CDR3 extends over 14 amino acids. Germline CDR1 is SGHRS and CDR2 is YFSETQ. V was pared by 4 bases and J by 5 bases, with 4 bases of the junction left unmatched. The CDR3 region has the DNA TGCGCCAGCAGCCAAGGGACAGGGGGCGACGAGCAGTACTTC. Protein product: CASSQGTGGDEQYF.

The CDR3: CASSEIAMSRKNENTGELFF. The CDR3 DNA reads as TGTGCCAGCAGTGAAATCGCGATGAGCAGGAAGAACGAGAACACCGGGGAGCTGTTTTTT. The chain joins TRBV2 to TRBJ2-2, with D unclear. The CDR3 contains 20 residues. Trimming cost V 2 bases and J 1 base, with 23 bases left between them. Germline-derived CDR1 and CDR2 are SNHLY and FYNNEI.

This clonotype was detected ten times or more. This chain uses TRBV28 with TRBJ1-2; TRBD1 agrees at 7 bases. CDR3 length: 13 residues. The junction had 5 bases not matched to a gene; V was cut back by 2 bases and J by 8 bases. Germline-derived CDR1 and CDR2 are MDHEN and SYDVKM. CDR3 nucleotides: TGTGCCAGCAGTTTAGCAGGGGGTTGGGGCTACACCTTC. This gives the protein CASSLAGGWGYTF.

The V and J genes are TRBV7-2 and TRBJ2-1; D call uncertain. The CDR3 has 12 residues. Germline V gene data show CDR1 as SGHTA and CDR2 as FQGNSA. V lost 6 bases and J 5 bases, leaving 8 bases between the germline ends. As DNA, the CDR3 is TGTGCCAGCAGGACCGTGAACAATGAGCAGTTCTTC. Its protein is CASRTVNNEQFF.

The gene calls are TRBV7-2 and TRBJ2-5; D is ambiguous. The germline V and J ends were trimmed by 3 bases and 4 bases, with 12 bases remaining between them. Germline lookup yields CDR1 SGHTA and CDR2 FQGNSA. The CDR3 is 14 residues long. Here the CDR3 DNA reads TGTGCCAGCAGCTTCTCTATCGCGCGAGAGACCCAGTACTTC. Protein: CASSFSIARETQYF.